Given below is one T cell receptor (beta chain) in context. Participant-given clinical history determined each cohort assignment. This sample stems from a study of blood T cell repertoires in COVID-19. Study as a whole: The cDNA or gDNA used as material had been derived from T cells, B-cell-depleted T cells, or PBMCs.

Generated by immunoSEQ multiplex PCR, the TCRdb table keeps only in-frame clones and is missing some. The data hold 150,000 to 200,000 clones, with 75% to 90% observed a single time. This TCR was recovered from a woman between 55 and 75 years old who had recovered from COVID-19. Source material: PBMCs or T cells enriched from blood (not recorded which).

Here the CDR3 DNA reads TGTGCCAGCAGCGCCCTCTCCGGGACAGGGACCCACGAGCAGTACTTC. Amino acid sequence: CASSALSGTGTHEQYF. The rearrangement links TRBV9 to TRBJ2-7; 9 bases are shared with TRBD1. The J segment lost 5 bases and the V segment lost 3 bases, leaving 12 bases of the junction unmatched. The CDR3 totals 16 residues. CDR1 SGDLS and CDR2 YYNGEE come from the germline V gene.